The sequence of this T cell receptor (beta chain) was determined in a study of cytomegalovirus exposure and HLA in healthy donors. The PCR employed 60 Vbeta primers together with 13 Jbeta primers. Assay used: immunoSEQ multiplex PCR; TCRdb lists only in-frame clones, some missing. There are 58,000 or so clones in the sample; roughly 75% occur only once, and under 30% lies in the top ten. The CDR3 contains 14 residues. Trimming took 3 bases from V and 5 from J, leaving 14 bases between them. CDR1 and CDR2 from the germline V gene are SGHRS and YFSETQ. This sequence originates from a woman aged 40 to 49 in good health and CMV-seropositive. Sample: PBMCs. This rearrangement joins TRBV5-1 to TRBJ1-2, with D unclear. The CDR3 sequence: CASSSRGPGYGYTF. The CDR3 DNA reads TGCGCCAGCAGCTCACGGGGTCCGGGATATGGCTACACCTTC.